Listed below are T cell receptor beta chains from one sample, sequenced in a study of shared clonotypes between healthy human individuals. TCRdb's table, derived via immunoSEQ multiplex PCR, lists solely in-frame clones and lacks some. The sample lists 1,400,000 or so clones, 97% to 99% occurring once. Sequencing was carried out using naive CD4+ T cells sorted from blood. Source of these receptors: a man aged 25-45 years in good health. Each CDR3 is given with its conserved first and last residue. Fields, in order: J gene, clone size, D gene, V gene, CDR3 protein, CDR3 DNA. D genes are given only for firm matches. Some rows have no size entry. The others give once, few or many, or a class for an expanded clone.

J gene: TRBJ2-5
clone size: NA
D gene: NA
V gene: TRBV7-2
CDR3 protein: CASSLASAIEETQYF
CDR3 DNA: TGTGCCAGCAGCTTAGCCAGCGCGATTGAAGAGACCCAGTACTTC

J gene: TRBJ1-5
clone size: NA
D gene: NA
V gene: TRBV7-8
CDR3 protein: CASSLARIGSGNQPQHF
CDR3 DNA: TGTGCCAGCAGCTTAGCCCGGATAGGGTCAGGAAATCAGCCCCAGCATTTT

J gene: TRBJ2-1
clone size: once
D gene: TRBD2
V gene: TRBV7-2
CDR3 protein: CASSLGVPSGTYNEQFF
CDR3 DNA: TGTGCCAGCAGCTTAGGGGTCCCTAGCGGTACCTACAATGAGCAGTTCTTC

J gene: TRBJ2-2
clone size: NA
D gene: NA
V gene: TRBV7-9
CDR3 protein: CASSLVRELFF
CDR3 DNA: TGTGCCAGCAGCTTAGTCCGGGAGCTGTTTTTT

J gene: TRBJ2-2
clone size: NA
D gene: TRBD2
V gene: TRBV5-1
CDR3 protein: CASVASGATGELFF
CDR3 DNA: TGCGCCAGCGTGGCTAGCGGGGCCACCGGGGAGCTGTTTTTT

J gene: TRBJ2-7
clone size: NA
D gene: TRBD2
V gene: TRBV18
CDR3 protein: CASSPRGTSGSRGVSYEQYF
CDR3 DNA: TGTGCCAGCTCACCGCGCGGGACTAGCGGGAGCCGAGGTGTAAGCTACGAGCAGTACTTC

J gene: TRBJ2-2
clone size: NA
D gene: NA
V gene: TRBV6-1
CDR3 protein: CASTGRTTGELFF
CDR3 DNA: TGTGCCAGCACTGGGAGAACCACCGGGGAGCTGTTTTTT

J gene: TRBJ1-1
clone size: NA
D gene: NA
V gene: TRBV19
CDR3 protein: CASRPPTARNTEAFF
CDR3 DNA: TGTGCCAGTAGACCCCCCACAGCGAGGAACACTGAAGCTTTCTTT

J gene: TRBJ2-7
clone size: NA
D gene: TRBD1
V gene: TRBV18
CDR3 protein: CASSLPGGDGKQYF
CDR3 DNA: TGTGCCAGCTCACTCCCAGGGGGCGATGGGAAGCAGTACTTC

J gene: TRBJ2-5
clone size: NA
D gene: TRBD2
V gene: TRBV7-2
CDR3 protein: CASSTAGVETQYF
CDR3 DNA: TGTGCCAGCAGCACAGCGGGAGTGGAGACCCAGTACTTC

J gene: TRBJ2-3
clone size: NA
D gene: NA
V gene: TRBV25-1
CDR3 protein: CASSEYWKGSADTQYF
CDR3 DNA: TGTGCCAGCAGTGAATATTGGAAGGGTTCAGCAGATACGCAGTATTTT

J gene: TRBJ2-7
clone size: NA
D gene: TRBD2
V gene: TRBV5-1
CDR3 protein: CASSSGLAGGGRSEQYF
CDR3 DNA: TGCGCCAGCAGCTCCGGACTAGCGGGAGGTGGGAGGAGCGAGCAGTACTTC

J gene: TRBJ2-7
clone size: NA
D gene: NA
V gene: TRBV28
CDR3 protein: CASSLYNRGEQYF
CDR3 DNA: TGTGCCAGCAGTTTGTACAATCGGGGGGAGCAGTACTTC

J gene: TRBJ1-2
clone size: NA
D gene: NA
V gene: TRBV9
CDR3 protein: CASSGPGLPNYGYTF
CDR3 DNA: TGTGCCAGCAGCGGGCCGGGACTTCCTAACTATGGCTACACCTTC

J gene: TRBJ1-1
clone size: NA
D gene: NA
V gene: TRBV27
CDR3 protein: CASSLSYRVEAFF
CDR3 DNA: TGTGCCAGCAGTTTATCCTACAGGGTGGAAGCTTTCTTT

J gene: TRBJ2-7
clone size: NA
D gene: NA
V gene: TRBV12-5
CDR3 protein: CASEYEQYF
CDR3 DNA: TGTGCTAGTGAGTACGAGCAGTACTTC

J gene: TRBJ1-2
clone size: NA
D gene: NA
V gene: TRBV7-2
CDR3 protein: CASSLGSGVDGYTF
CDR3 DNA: TGTGCCAGCAGCTTAGGCTCTGGGGTCGATGGCTACACCTTC

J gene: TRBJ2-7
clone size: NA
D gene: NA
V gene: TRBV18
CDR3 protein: CASSPGKTPYEQYF
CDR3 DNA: TGTGCCAGCTCACCAGGGAAGACACCCTACGAGCAGTACTTC

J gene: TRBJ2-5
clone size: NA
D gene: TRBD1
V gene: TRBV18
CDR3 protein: CASSPQPQGAMETQYF
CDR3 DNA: TGTGCCAGCTCACCACAGCCCCAGGGGGCTATGGAGACCCAGTACTTC

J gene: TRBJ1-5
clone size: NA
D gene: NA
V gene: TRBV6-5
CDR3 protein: CASSQINQPQHF
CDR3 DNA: TGTGCCAGCAGTCAGATTAATCAGCCCCAGCATTTT